This T cell receptor beta chain emerged from a study of cytotoxic CD8 clonotypes in ibrutinib-treated CLL. This CDR3 has 17 amino acids. Losses at the gene ends were 2 bases for V and 2 bases for J; bases not matched to a gene: 6. Germline V lookup: CDR1 SGDLS, CDR2 YYNGEE. Only in-frame clones appear in the TCRdb table, and some are missing; sequencing was by immunoSEQ multiplex PCR. The table records 150,000 or so clones, around 80% of them present only once. This specimen was PBMCs, taken after 12 months of ibrutinib treatment. The source is a human donor with chronic lymphocytic leukemia. The chain carries TRBV9 and TRBJ2-1; TRBD2 aligns across 11 bases. The CDR3: CASSVYGLAGTYNEQFF. The CDR3 nucleotides are TGTGCCAGCAGCGTTTACGGACTAGCGGGTACCTACAATGAGCAGTTCTTC. The full variable domain, rest sourced from reference TRBV9 and TRBJ2-1, is DSGVTQTPKHLITATGQRVTLRCSPRSGDLSVYWYQQSLDQGLQFLIQYYNGEERAKGNILERFSAQQFPDLHSELNLSSLELGDSALYFCASSVYGLAGTYNEQFFGPGTRLTVL.